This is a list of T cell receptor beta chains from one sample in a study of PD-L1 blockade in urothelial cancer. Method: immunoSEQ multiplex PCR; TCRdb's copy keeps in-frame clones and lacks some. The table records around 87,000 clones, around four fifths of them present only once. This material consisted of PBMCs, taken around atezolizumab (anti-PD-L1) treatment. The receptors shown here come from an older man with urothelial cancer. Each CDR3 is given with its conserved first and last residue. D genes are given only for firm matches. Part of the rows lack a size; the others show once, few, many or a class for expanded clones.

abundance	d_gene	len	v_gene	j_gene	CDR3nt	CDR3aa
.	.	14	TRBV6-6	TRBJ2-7	TGTGCCAGCAGCCAGTTAACACCGCCCTACGAGCAGTACTTC	CASSQLTPPYEQYF
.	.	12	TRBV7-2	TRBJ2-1	TGTGCCAGCAGCTTTTCCCGCGGTGAGCAGTTCTTC	CASSFSRGEQFF
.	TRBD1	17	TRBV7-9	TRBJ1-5	TGTGCCAGCAGCCTGGGACAGGGTGGGATAGGCAATCAGCCCCAGCATTTT	CASSLGQGGIGNQPQHF
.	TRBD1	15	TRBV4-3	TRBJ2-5	TGCGCCAGCAGCCCGGAGGTAGGGGGCAGGGAGACCCAGTACTTC	CASSPEVGGRETQYF
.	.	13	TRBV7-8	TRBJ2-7	TGTGCCAGCAGCTTAGAAACAGGCTACGAGCAGTACTTC	CASSLETGYEQYF
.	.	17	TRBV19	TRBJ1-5	TGTGCCAGACCTTTTCAGGGAAACCTTTATAGCAATCAGCCCCAGCATTTT	CARPFQGNLYSNQPQHF
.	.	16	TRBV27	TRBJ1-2	TGTGCCAGCAGTCCCGATTCGTTTCCCGGTAACTATGGCTACACCTTC	CASSPDSFPGNYGYTF
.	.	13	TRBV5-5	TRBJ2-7	TGTGCCAGCAGCTTGGTCAGGGCCTACGAGCAGTACTTC	CASSLVRAYEQYF
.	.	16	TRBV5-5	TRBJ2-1	TGTGCCAGCAGCTTGGTGCAGGAGGTGGCCTACAATGAGCAGTTCTTC	CASSLVQEVAYNEQFF
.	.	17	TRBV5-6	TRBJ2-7	TGTGCCAGCAGCTTTCCCACCTCCGGGACACGATCCTACGAGCAGTACTTC	CASSFPTSGTRSYEQYF
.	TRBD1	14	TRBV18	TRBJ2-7	TGTGCCAGCTCAGCATCGACAGGGCCCTACGAGCAGTACTTC	CASSASTGPYEQYF
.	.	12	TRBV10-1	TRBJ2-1	TGCGCCAGCGGGGAGAAGTACAATGAGCAGTTCTTC	CASGEKYNEQFF
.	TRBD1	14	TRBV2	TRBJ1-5	TGTGCCAGCAGTGACAGGACAGGGAACCAGCCCCAGCATTTT	CASSDRTGNQPQHF
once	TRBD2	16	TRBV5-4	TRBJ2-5	TGTGCCAGCAGCTTGACTAGCGGGAGCCGGCGGGAGACCCAGTACTTC	CASSLTSGSRRETQYF
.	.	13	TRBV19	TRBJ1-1	TGTGCCAGTAGTTCGACAGTGAACACTGAAGCTTTCTTT	CASSSTVNTEAFF